These T cell receptor beta chains were read from a single sample in a study of identical twins. Each CDR3 protein is one row after TCRdb ran MiXCR on the 5' RACE reads. The data show some 600,000 distinct CDR3 sequences, just over 7% seen once. This same sample was also part of a study on yellow fever vaccine responses in identical twins.

Material for sequencing was PBMCs. These receptors came from a woman under 30 in good health. Both conserved end residues are part of each CDR3. A D gene is named only where the DNA matches it firmly. Only part of the rows carry a size: once, few, many, or a class if the clone is expanded.

V,J,D,size,CDR3,DNA
TRBV7-9,TRBJ2-1,TRBD1,many,CASSSGTGPLEEQFF,TGTGCCAGCAGTTCCGGGACAGGGCCTTTGGAGGAGCAGTTCTTC
TRBV28,TRBJ2-7,TRBD2,many,CASSSPPGSGSHDEQYF,TGTGCCAGCAGTTCCCCCCCGGGAAGCGGGAGTCACGACGAGCAGTACTTC
TRBV5-1,TRBJ2-2,TRBD1,few,CASSLVATRGGQGNTGELFF,TGCGCCAGCAGCTTGGTTGCCACCCGCGGGGGACAGGGGAACACCGGGGAGCTGTTTTTT
TRBV27,TRBJ2-7,TRBD2,-,CASSSITAGGPYEQYF,TGTGCCAGCAGTTCAATAACAGCGGGAGGGCCTTACGAGCAGTACTTC
TRBV5-1,TRBJ2-7,TRBD2,-,CASSAKTSGRAGEQYF,TGCGCCAGCAGCGCTAAAACTAGCGGGAGGGCCGGCGAGCAGTACTTC
TRBV4-1,TRBJ2-1,-,-,CASSQVAGPSEQFF,TGCGCCAGCAGCCAAGTAGCAGGGCCGAGCGAGCAGTTCTTC
TRBV5-1,TRBJ1-4,-,-,CASSLEGDNEKLFF,TGCGCCAGCAGCTTGGAAGGGGATAATGAAAAACTGTTTTTT
TRBV20-1,TRBJ2-2,-,few,CSARSQRVYTGELFF,TGCAGTGCTAGAAGTCAGCGTGTTTACACCGGGGAGCTGTTTTTT
TRBV15,TRBJ2-3,-,many,CATSRVGPASTDTQYF,TGTGCCACCAGCAGAGTAGGGCCCGCGAGCACAGATACGCAGTATTTT
TRBV7-6,TRBJ2-2,TRBD1,-,CASRPEVGGQGDTGELFF,TGTGCCAGCAGGCCCGAAGTTGGGGGACAGGGGGACACCGGGGAGCTGTTTTTT
TRBV11-2,TRBJ1-4,-,many,CASSYTGATNEKLFF,TGTGCCAGCAGCTACACAGGCGCAACTAATGAAAAACTGTTTTTT
TRBV7-8,TRBJ1-1,TRBD1,few,CASSPSGTGFMNTEAFF,TGTGCCAGCAGCCCCTCCGGGACAGGATTTATGAACACTGAAGCTTTCTTT
TRBV6-1,TRBJ2-1,TRBD1,many,CASRPRDRGPDEQFF,TGTGCCAGCAGACCACGGGACAGGGGTCCGGATGAGCAGTTCTTC
TRBV15,TRBJ2-3,TRBD2,few,CATSRLAGAQTFTDTQYF,TGTGCCACCAGCAGGCTAGCGGGAGCCCAGACCTTCACAGATACGCAGTATTTT
TRBV24-1,TRBJ1-1,-,few,CATSDLGRGKTFF,TGTGCCACCAGTGATTTGGGCAGGGGAAAAACTTTCTTT
TRBV5-1,TRBJ2-5,TRBD1,few,CASSLHTGGETQYF,TGCGCCAGCAGCTTACATACAGGGGGAGAGACCCAGTACTTC
TRBV7-2,TRBJ2-1,-,many,CASRKTGLHNEQFF,TGTGCCAGCAGAAAGACGGGATTGCACAATGAGCAGTTCTTC
TRBV5-1,TRBJ2-7,TRBD1,-,CASEPGQGSEQYF,TGCGCCAGCGAACCGGGACAGGGGTCCGAGCAGTACTTC
TRBV28,TRBJ2-3,TRBD1,few,CASSFSRGNTDTQYF,TGTGCCAGCAGTTTTTCCAGGGGGAATACAGATACGCAGTATTTT
TRBV20-1,TRBJ1-5,-,many,CSARDRGVNQPQHF,TGCAGTGCTAGAGATCGAGGGGTCAATCAGCCCCAGCATTTT
TRBV18,TRBJ2-3,-,-,CASSPPRGLWAFTDTQYF,TGTGCCAGCTCACCACCGCGAGGACTATGGGCATTCACAGATACGCAGTATTTT
TRBV6-1,TRBJ2-2,-,-,CAIRPGENTGELFF,TGTGCCATACGGCCGGGCGAGAACACCGGGGAGCTGTTTTTT
TRBV11-2,TRBJ2-7,-,few,CASSLVQDHEQYF,TGTGCCAGCAGCTTAGTGCAGGACCACGAGCAGTACTTC
TRBV6-6,TRBJ2-2,-,many,CASAVQSTGELFF,TGTGCCAGCGCAGTCCAGAGCACCGGGGAGCTGTTTTTT
TRBV12-3/TRBV12-4,TRBJ1-3,-,-,CASSQGFTIYF,TGTGCCAGCAGTCAGGGGTTCACCATATATTTT
TRBV3-1,TRBJ2-1,-,-,CASSQQFDGAEVSYNEQFF,TGTGCCAGCAGCCAGCAATTCGACGGGGCAGAGGTCTCCTACAATGAGCAGTTCTTC
TRBV12-3/TRBV12-4,TRBJ2-3,-,few,CASRQQGHTQYF,TGTGCCAGCAGACAACAGGGCCATACGCAGTATTTT
TRBV20-1,TRBJ2-2,TRBD2,-,CSATRLAGGTGELFF,TGCAGTGCTACGAGACTAGCGGGAGGCACCGGGGAGCTGTTTTTT
TRBV14,TRBJ1-1,-,-,CASSQGTGSGSSEAFF,TGTGCCAGCAGCCAAGGAACAGGGAGTGGGAGCTCTGAAGCTTTCTTT
TRBV28,TRBJ1-6,-,few,CASSLRSSSYNSPLHF,TGTGCCAGCAGTTTACGGTCAAGCTCCTATAATTCACCCCTCCACTTT
TRBV12-3/TRBV12-4,TRBJ2-1,TRBD1,few,CASSPDRVEQFF,TGTGCCAGCAGCCCAGACAGGGTCGAGCAGTTCTTC
TRBV28,TRBJ2-3,-,-,CASRPQGGSGQSTDTQYF,TGTGCCAGCAGGCCTCAGGGGGGTAGCGGTCAAAGCACAGATACGCAGTATTTT
TRBV12-5,TRBJ2-2,-,few,CASGLAPDRTGELFF,TGTGCTAGTGGTTTGGCCCCTGACAGGACCGGGGAGCTGTTTTTT
TRBV5-5,TRBJ2-7,TRBD1,-,CASSMDRYYEQYF,TGTGCCAGCAGCATGGACAGGTACTACGAGCAGTACTTC
TRBV7-9,TRBJ1-4,TRBD1,few,CASSRTGGLEKLFF,TGTGCCAGCAGCCGTACAGGGGGCCTTGAAAAACTGTTTTTT
TRBV10-3,TRBJ1-5,-,few,CAISESMRTSNQPQHF,TGTGCCATCAGTGAGTCGATGCGCACCAGCAATCAGCCCCAGCATTTT
TRBV25-1,TRBJ2-1,TRBD2,many,CASSELQNSGGYNEQFF,TGTGCCAGCAGTGAACTCCAGAACAGCGGGGGATACAATGAGCAGTTCTTC
TRBV12-3/TRBV12-4,TRBJ2-7,TRBD2,many,CASSSSGAGYEQYF,TGTGCCAGCAGTTCTAGCGGTGCGGGCTACGAGCAGTACTTC
TRBV7-9,TRBJ2-7,-,-,CASSLASGTVEQYF,TGTGCCAGCAGCTTAGCATCCGGGACTGTGGAGCAGTACTTC
TRBV14,TRBJ1-2,-,once,CSSSQVSGRGYTF,TGTTCCAGCAGCCAGGTCTCGGGACGGGGCTACACCTTC
TRBV10-3,TRBJ2-3,TRBD2,many,CAISGRLAGVGDTQYF,TGTGCCATCAGTGGACGACTAGCGGGGGTGGGAGATACGCAGTATTTT
TRBV19,TRBJ2-1,-,-,CASLEVGHNEQFF,TGTGCCAGTCTAGAGGTGGGGCACAATGAGCAGTTCTTC
TRBV5-1,TRBJ1-1,-,-,CASSPIQGRAEAFF,TGCGCCAGCAGCCCCATACAGGGAAGGGCTGAAGCTTTCTTT
TRBV29-1,TRBJ1-1,-,many,CSVDSGTVNTEAFF,TGCAGCGTAGATTCCGGGACGGTGAACACTGAAGCTTTCTTT
TRBV4-1,TRBJ1-5,-,many,CASSHPGGNQPQHF,TGCGCCAGCAGCCACCCGGGGGGCAATCAGCCCCAGCATTTT
TRBV2,TRBJ2-3,-,many,CASSGRGRPDTQYF,TGTGCCAGCAGTGGGCGGGGGCGACCAGATACGCAGTATTTT
TRBV5-1,TRBJ2-1,-,few,CASTATMAELLDEQFF,TGCGCCAGCACCGCTACCATGGCTGAGTTGTTAGATGAGCAGTTCTTC
TRBV9,TRBJ2-2,TRBD2,few,CASSGSGGSRELFF,TGTGCCAGCAGCGGTAGCGGGGGGTCGAGGGAGCTGTTTTTT
TRBV3-1,TRBJ2-1,TRBD2,many,CASTPRGGINEQFF,TGTGCCAGCACCCCCCGGGGAGGGATCAATGAGCAGTTCTTC
TRBV4-1,TRBJ1-1,TRBD1,-,CASSHSRTGGSTEAFF,TGCGCCAGCAGCCATAGCCGGACAGGGGGTTCCACTGAAGCTTTCTTT
TRBV4-2,TRBJ1-4,-,many,CASSPADEKLFF,TGTGCCAGCAGCCCAGCGGATGAAAAACTGTTTTTT
TRBV4-1,TRBJ2-2,TRBD1,many,CASSLRTGTDGELFF,TGCGCCAGCAGCCTGCGGACAGGGACGGACGGGGAGCTGTTTTTT
TRBV3-1,TRBJ2-1,TRBD1,few,CASSQGSSTGGKEQFF,TGTGCCAGCAGCCAAGGTTCCTCGACAGGGGGGAAGGAGCAGTTCTTC
TRBV6-5,TRBJ2-1,-,few,CASGYPGLSSSYNEQFF,TGTGCCAGCGGATACCCGGGGCTCTCCAGCTCCTACAATGAGCAGTTCTTC
TRBV9,TRBJ2-2,TRBD1,-,CASSAGQGAPGELFF,TGTGCCAGCAGCGCGGGACAGGGGGCCCCCGGGGAGCTGTTTTTT
TRBV11-3,TRBJ2-5,TRBD2,-,CASSFPALAGVETQYF,TGTGCCAGCAGCTTCCCCGCGCTAGCGGGAGTAGAGACCCAGTACTTC
TRBV5-1,TRBJ2-4,TRBD1,many,CASNTGTGENIQYF,TGCGCCAGCAACACCGGGACAGGGGAAAACATTCAGTACTTC
TRBV5-1,TRBJ2-2,-,-,CATGPNTPGTGELFF,TGCGCCACCGGACCGAATACTCCGGGCACCGGGGAGCTGTTTTTT
TRBV11-2,TRBJ2-5,-,many,CASSLAGVFQETQYF,TGTGCCAGCAGCTTAGCAGGGGTATTCCAAGAGACCCAGTACTTC
TRBV5-1,TRBJ1-2,-,-,CARLTRWTF,TGCGCCAGACTCACGAGGTGGACCTTC